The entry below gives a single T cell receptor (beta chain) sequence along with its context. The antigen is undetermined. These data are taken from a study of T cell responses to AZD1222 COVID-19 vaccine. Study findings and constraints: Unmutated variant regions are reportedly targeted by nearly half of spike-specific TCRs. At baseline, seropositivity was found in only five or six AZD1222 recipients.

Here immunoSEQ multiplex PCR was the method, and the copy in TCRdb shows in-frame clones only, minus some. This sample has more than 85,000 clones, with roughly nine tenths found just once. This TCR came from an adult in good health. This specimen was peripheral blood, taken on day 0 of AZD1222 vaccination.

DNA of the CDR3: TGCGCCAGCAGCCAAGTTTCCATCACCGGGGAGCTGTTTTTT. This gives the protein CASSQVSITGELFF. The chain joins TRBV4-1 to TRBJ2-2, with D uncertain. Germline assignment: CDR1 MGHRA and CDR2 YSYEKL. CDR3 length: 14 amino acids. Trimming shortened V by 1 base and J by 4 bases, and 7 bases separated the two germline ends.